Each of the 16 T cell receptor beta chains below was sequenced from the same sample in a study of chronic HIV infection and antiretroviral therapy. One entry per CDR3 protein, called by TCRdb with MiXCR from the 5' RACE reads. The sample has 45,000 to 60,000 distinct CDR3 sequences; over 15% are singletons. The sequencing sample was made of peripheral blood. The receptors shown here come from an adult who had HIV and had not received antiretroviral therapy, or was an uninfected healthy control (not recorded which).

Only one count was recorded for this clonotype. J is TRBJ2-1 and V is TRBV28; 10 nucleotides agree with TRBD2. This CDR3 spans 16 amino acids. Unmatched junction bases numbered 13, after V lost 5 bases and J lost 9 bases. Germline V lookup: CDR1 MDHEN, CDR2 SYDVKM. CDR3 amino acids: CASSRASGSPMGEQFF. The CDR3 bases are TGTGCCAGCAGTAGGGCTAGCGGGAGTCCGATGGGTGAGCAGTTCTTC.

This clonotype showed up just once. The chain links TRBV2 to TRBJ2-2, with TRBD1 matching over 12 bases. V gave up 8 bases and J gave up 5 bases; unmatched junction bases: 6. CDR1 and CDR2 (germline): SNHLY, FYNNEI. There are 15 residues in the CDR3. For the CDR3, the DNA is TGTGCCAGCGGCCTGGGACAGGGGGCGACCGGGGAGCTGTTTTTT. It is translated as CASGLGQGATGELFF.

The V and J genes are TRBV29-1 and TRBJ1-1; D ambiguous. V lost 5 bases to trimming and J lost 1 base, with 8 bases between them. There are 12 residues in the CDR3. Germline V lookup: CDR1 SQVTM, CDR2 ANQGSEA. This chain's CDR3 is CSVSDGNTEAFF. The CDR3 DNA reads as TGCAGCGTTTCCGACGGGAACACTGAAGCTTTCTTT.

This clonotype was seen a few times. V usage is TRBV11-2 and J usage is TRBJ2-3, with D perhaps being TRBD1 or TRBD2 (5 bases each). Germline V gene sequence: CDR1 SGHAT, CDR2 FQNNGV. The length of the CDR3 is 18 residues. Trimming stripped 0 bases from V and 5 bases from J, with 21 bases between. The CDR3 protein is CASSLDQGTGARGDTQYF. The CDR3 DNA reads as TGTGCCAGCAGCTTAGATCAAGGAACAGGTGCCCGGGGAGATACGCAGTATTTT.

The chain combines TRBV5-1 with TRBJ2-1; D uncertain. The CDR3 is 14 residues long. Germline V gene lookup returns CDR1 SGHRS and CDR2 YFSETQ. V lost 1 base to trimming and J lost 1 base, with 6 bases between them. CDR3 bases: TGCGCCAGCAGCTTGTTGAGTTCCTACAATGAGCAGTTCTTC. Translating gives CASSLLSSYNEQFF.

This clonotype has only a few counts. V usage is TRBV9 and J usage is TRBJ2-3, with 7 bases aligning to TRBD2. Germline V gives CDR1 SGDLS, CDR2 YYNGEE. This CDR3 spans 16 amino acids. The J segment lost 4 bases and the V segment lost 3 bases, leaving 11 bases of the junction unmatched. The CDR3: CASSARAVGGADTQYF. Written as DNA, the CDR3 is TGTGCCAGCAGCGCGAGGGCTGTGGGAGGGGCAGATACGCAGTATTTT.

This clonotype has only a few counts. The chain combines TRBV29-1 with TRBJ2-2; 10 bases are shared with TRBD2. The trim removed 7 bases at V and 6 bases at J, leaving 5 bases unmatched. The germline V gene encodes CDR1 SQVTM and CDR2 ANQGSEA. The CDR3 covers 13 residues. CDR3 sequence: CSAGLAGAGELFF. The CDR3 DNA follows: TGCAGCGCGGGCCTAGCGGGAGCCGGGGAGCTGTTTTTT.

This clonotype showed up just a few times. The rearrangement joins TRBV28 to TRBJ2-1; 7 bases line up with TRBD2. This CDR3 has 15 amino acids. V shed 5 bases and J 6 bases; nucleotides not matched to a gene: 10. Germline assignment: CDR1 MDHEN and CDR2 SYDVKM. CDR3 residues: CASSLRGLTSNEQFF. CDR3 nucleotide sequence: TGTGCCAGCAGTCTCCGGGGACTAACGAGCAATGAGCAGTTCTTC.

The chain joins TRBV24-1 to TRBJ1-2, with D unclear. The ends were cut back, 4 bases at V and 4 bases at J, with 9 bases in the middle. This CDR3 comprises 13 residues. Germline lookup yields CDR1 KGHDR and CDR2 SFDVKD. DNA of the CDR3: TGTGCCACCAGTGAGGCAGCCCTCTATGGCTACACCTTC. Translating gives CATSEAALYGYTF.

This clonotype was observed a handful of times. This sequence joins TRBV10-3 and TRBJ2-3; weak D call: TRBD2 (6 bases). The ends were cut back, 6 bases at V and 5 bases at J, with 27 bases in the middle. Germline CDR1 and CDR2: ENHRY and SYGVKD. The CDR3 totals 18 residues. The CDR3 DNA follows: TGTGCCATCAGAGCCAGCCTCTCAACGGGAGAGTTCAAAGATACGCAGTATTTT. Translating gives CAIRASLSTGEFKDTQYF.

This rearrangement joins TRBV5-1 to TRBJ2-7, with D possibly being TRBD1 or TRBD2 (5 bases each). CDR3 size: 13 residues. V shed 4 bases and J shed 3 bases, with 11 bases lying between them. Germline V gene sequence: CDR1 SGHRS, CDR2 YFSETQ. CDR3 region: CASSRDGDYEQYF. CDR3 DNA sequence: TGCGCCAGCAGCCGGGACGGGGACTACGAGCAGTACTTC.

This clonotype turned up a few times. The chain recombines TRBV12-3 or TRBV12-4 with TRBJ1-5, with D unclear. The V gene lost 5 bases and the J gene lost 6 bases, with 14 bases spanning the gap. The CDR3 runs to 14 residues. The CDR3 region has the DNA TGTGCCAGCAGTGCTAATCAGGCAGGTCAGCCCCAGCATTTT. Its protein is CASSANQAGQPQHF.

This clonotype was detected a few times. V gene TRBV6-8 combines with J gene TRBJ2-2; 10 bases are shared with TRBD1. CDR3 length: 19 amino acids. CDR1 MNHGY and CDR2 SAAAGT come from the germline V gene. V shed 5 bases and J 2 bases; nucleotides not matched to a gene: 14. CDR3 nucleotide sequence: TGTGCCAGCAGTAAACCGGGACAGGGGAAGAGTGGTAACACCGGGGAGCTGTTTTTT. Protein product: CASSKPGQGKSGNTGELFF.

V usage is TRBV2 and J usage is TRBJ2-3; D gene uncertain. From germline, CDR1 is SNHLY and CDR2 FYNNEI. The CDR3 spans 15 residues. Trimming cost V 5 bases and J 5 bases, with 17 bases left between them. The CDR3: CASSSSLPRGDTQYF. DNA for the CDR3: TGTGCCAGCAGTTCCTCTCTCCCTAGAGGAGATACGCAGTATTTT.

This clonotype was seen more than once but under ten times. V and J are TRBV20-1 and TRBJ1-6; D remains unclear. The germline V and J ends were trimmed by 0 bases and 0 bases, with 9 bases remaining between them. CDR1 and CDR2 (germline): DFQATT, SNEGSKA (reference sequence). This CDR3 contains 16 residues. The CDR3 region is CSARDLASSYNSPLHF. CDR3 coding DNA: TGCAGTGCTAGAGATCTGGCGAGCTCCTATAATTCACCCCTCCACTTT.

This rearrangement joins TRBV7-2 to TRBJ1-2, with a possible D match to TRBD1 (5 bases). Germline CDR1 reads SGHTA; CDR2 reads FQGNSA. The CDR3 length is 14 residues. V was pared by 7 bases and J by 8 bases, with 20 bases between. This CDR3 reads CASILIGGKDGYTF. CDR3 DNA: TGTGCCAGCATTCTAATCGGGGGGAAGGACGGCTACACCTTC.